These T cell receptor beta chains were read from a single sample in a study of a mutant IDH1 vaccine in newly diagnosed glioma. No antigen has been assigned to these receptors. Here immunoSEQ multiplex PCR was the method, and the copy in TCRdb shows in-frame clones only, minus some. Of about 68,000 clones detected, almost 85% appear once; the ten largest clones hold more than 10%. The sample was PBMCs, taken from a glioma patient whose treatment included an IDH1 peptide vaccine. Every receptor here comes from a man between 18 and 29 years old with glioma. CDR3s include the opening cysteine and the closing phenylalanine or tryptophan. D genes are given only for firm matches. Clone size appears in some rows only: once, few, many, or a class for an expanded clone.

clone size: .; D gene: .; J gene: TRBJ1-6; V gene: TRBV25-1; CDR3 DNA: TGTGCCAGCAGTTTGATGAATTCACCCCTCCACTTT; CDR3 protein: CASSLMNSPLHF
clone size: .; D gene: .; J gene: TRBJ1-5; V gene: TRBV28; CDR3 DNA: TGTGCCAGCAGTTTTAGTCACAGGTATAGCAATCAGCCCCAGCATTTT; CDR3 protein: CASSFSHRYSNQPQHF
clone size: .; D gene: .; J gene: TRBJ2-1; V gene: TRBV13; CDR3 DNA: TGTGCCAGCAGCTGGATCAATGAGCAGTTCTTC; CDR3 protein: CASSWINEQFF
clone size: .; D gene: .; J gene: TRBJ2-3; V gene: TRBV29-1; CDR3 DNA: TGCAGCGCCCGGGGGGCCGACAGGGGATTAAGTAGCACAGATACGCAGTATTTT; CDR3 protein: CSARGADRGLSSTDTQYF
clone size: once; D gene: .; J gene: TRBJ2-2; V gene: TRBV6-6; CDR3 DNA: TGTGCCAGCAGTTACTATTACAGGGCCGGGGAGCTGTTTTTT; CDR3 protein: CASSYYYRAGELFF
clone size: few; D gene: .; J gene: TRBJ2-2; V gene: TRBV6-6; CDR3 DNA: TGTGCCAGCAGTTATAGACCAACTTACACCGGGGAGCTGTTTTTT; CDR3 protein: CASSYRPTYTGELFF
clone size: .; D gene: .; J gene: TRBJ2-5; V gene: TRBV6-5; CDR3 DNA: TGTGCCAGCGGAACCCGGGAAGAGACCCAGTACTTC; CDR3 protein: CASGTREETQYF
clone size: once; D gene: .; J gene: TRBJ1-1; V gene: TRBV11-2; CDR3 DNA: TGTGCCAGCAGCTTGAAGGGAAGTGGGACTGAAGCTTTCTTT; CDR3 protein: CASSLKGSGTEAFF
clone size: .; D gene: TRBD1; J gene: TRBJ2-7; V gene: TRBV7-7; CDR3 DNA: TGTGCTAGCAGCTTACCAACACAGGGGTCCAACGAGCAGTACTTC; CDR3 protein: CASSLPTQGSNEQYF
clone size: .; D gene: .; J gene: TRBJ1-4; V gene: TRBV18; CDR3 DNA: TGTGCCAGCTCACCATTAGGGGGTTCTAATGAAAAACTGTTTTTT; CDR3 protein: CASSPLGGSNEKLFF
clone size: .; D gene: TRBD2; J gene: TRBJ2-7; V gene: TRBV5-1; CDR3 DNA: TGCGCCAGCAGCTTGGGCGGGGGATTTAGTGAGCAGTACTTC; CDR3 protein: CASSLGGGFSEQYF
clone size: .; D gene: TRBD1; J gene: TRBJ1-5; V gene: TRBV6-5; CDR3 DNA: TGTGCCAGCAGTCCTGGACAGGACAATCAGCCCCAGCATTTT; CDR3 protein: CASSPGQDNQPQHF
clone size: .; D gene: .; J gene: TRBJ1-2; V gene: TRBV2; CDR3 DNA: TGTGCCAGCAGCGAAACCGGGTCCCGGAGGGGCTACACCTTC; CDR3 protein: CASSETGSRRGYTF
clone size: .; D gene: TRBD1; J gene: TRBJ2-7; V gene: TRBV6-5; CDR3 DNA: TGTGCCAGCCTACAGGGGGCAAACGGAGTATACGAGCAGTACTTC; CDR3 protein: CASLQGANGVYEQYF
clone size: .; D gene: TRBD1; J gene: TRBJ2-2; V gene: TRBV27; CDR3 DNA: TGTGCCAGCAGACTGGACAGGGCAATCAACACCGGGGAGCTGTTTTTT; CDR3 protein: CASRLDRAINTGELFF
clone size: once; D gene: .; J gene: TRBJ1-1; V gene: TRBV28; CDR3 DNA: TGTGCCAGCAGTTTGTTGGGGGCTCACACTGAAGCTTTCTTT; CDR3 protein: CASSLLGAHTEAFF
clone size: .; D gene: .; J gene: TRBJ1-1; V gene: TRBV7-2; CDR3 DNA: TGTGCCAGCAGCTTGTCGGGGACAATTGCCAATGAAGCTTTCTTT; CDR3 protein: CASSLSGTIANEAFF
clone size: .; D gene: .; J gene: TRBJ1-1; V gene: TRBV6-4; CDR3 DNA: TGTGCCAGATGGTCCGTAAACACTGAAGCTTTCTTT; CDR3 protein: CARWSVNTEAFF
clone size: .; D gene: TRBD1; J gene: TRBJ1-2; V gene: TRBV7-9; CDR3 DNA: TGTGCCAGCAGCCCCCGGGACAGGGCTGGCTACACCTTC; CDR3 protein: CASSPRDRAGYTF
clone size: .; D gene: .; J gene: TRBJ1-2; V gene: TRBV6-5; CDR3 DNA: TGTGCCAGCAGTTACTCAACCCTCGGGAAGGACTATGGCTACACCTTC; CDR3 protein: CASSYSTLGKDYGYTF
clone size: few; D gene: .; J gene: TRBJ2-2; V gene: TRBV9; CDR3 DNA: TGTGCCAGCAGCGTAGGAAGGGCTGCGAACACCGGGGAGCTGTTTTTT; CDR3 protein: CASSVGRAANTGELFF
clone size: .; D gene: TRBD2; J gene: TRBJ2-7; V gene: TRBV4-2; CDR3 DNA: TGTGCCAGCAGCCAAGTTGACCTAGCGGGGACCTACGAGCAGTACTTC; CDR3 protein: CASSQVDLAGTYEQYF
clone size: .; D gene: .; J gene: TRBJ2-7; V gene: TRBV6-5; CDR3 DNA: TGTGCCAGCAGTTACCTCATTGATGCCACCAGCCTCGAGCAGTACTTC; CDR3 protein: CASSYLIDATSLEQYF
clone size: .; D gene: TRBD1; J gene: TRBJ1-1; V gene: TRBV6-5; CDR3 DNA: TGTGCCAGCAGTTACTCAGGGACAGTGAACACTGAAGCTTTCTTT; CDR3 protein: CASSYSGTVNTEAFF
clone size: .; D gene: .; J gene: TRBJ1-1; V gene: TRBV15; CDR3 DNA: TGTGCCACCAGCAGATTGCTGTCTCAAAGGACTGAAGCTTTCTTT; CDR3 protein: CATSRLLSQRTEAFF
clone size: few; D gene: .; J gene: TRBJ2-5; V gene: TRBV27; CDR3 DNA: TGTGCCAGCAGTTACGGCAGGGCGGGGAAAGAGACCCAGTACTTC; CDR3 protein: CASSYGRAGKETQYF
clone size: .; D gene: .; J gene: TRBJ1-4; V gene: TRBV27; CDR3 DNA: TGTGCCAGCAGTTTTAGTCTTACTAATGAAAAACTGTTTTTT; CDR3 protein: CASSFSLTNEKLFF
clone size: .; D gene: .; J gene: TRBJ2-5; V gene: TRBV27; CDR3 DNA: TGTGCCAGCAGTCCTGGGAGGGAGACCCAGTACTTC; CDR3 protein: CASSPGRETQYF
clone size: .; D gene: .; J gene: TRBJ2-7; V gene: TRBV6-5; CDR3 DNA: TGTGCCAGCAGTTACGAGGGCGGGGGCGGCCCCTACGAGCAGTACTTC; CDR3 protein: CASSYEGGGGPYEQYF
clone size: .; D gene: .; J gene: TRBJ2-2; V gene: TRBV20-1; CDR3 DNA: TGCAGTGCTAGAAGGGCCGGGGAGCTGTTTTTT; CDR3 protein: CSARRAGELFF
clone size: .; D gene: TRBD2; J gene: TRBJ2-7; V gene: TRBV6-1; CDR3 DNA: TGTGCCAGCATTCCCCCCTGGGGGGGTTCCTACGAGCAGTACTTC; CDR3 protein: CASIPPWGGSYEQYF
clone size: few; D gene: TRBD1; J gene: TRBJ2-7; V gene: TRBV27; CDR3 DNA: TGTGCCAGCAGTTGGACAGGGAGCTCCTACGAGCAGTACTTC; CDR3 protein: CASSWTGSSYEQYF
clone size: .; D gene: .; J gene: TRBJ2-2; V gene: TRBV5-1; CDR3 DNA: TGCGCCAGCAGTTCGAAACACGACACCGGGGAGCTGTTTTTT; CDR3 protein: CASSSKHDTGELFF
clone size: .; D gene: .; J gene: TRBJ2-7; V gene: TRBV5-1; CDR3 DNA: TGCGCCAGCAGCTTGGGCGCGGGGAGCTCCTACGAGCAGTACTTC; CDR3 protein: CASSLGAGSSYEQYF
clone size: .; D gene: TRBD1; J gene: TRBJ1-2; V gene: TRBV11-2; CDR3 DNA: TGTGCCAGCAGCTTACTCGGGACAGTCAAAAACTATGGCTACACCTTC; CDR3 protein: CASSLLGTVKNYGYTF
clone size: .; D gene: .; J gene: TRBJ2-3; V gene: TRBV15; CDR3 DNA: TGTGCCACCAGCAGAGACCTCACAGATACGCAGTATTTT; CDR3 protein: CATSRDLTDTQYF
clone size: once; D gene: TRBD1; J gene: TRBJ2-3; V gene: TRBV2; CDR3 DNA: TGTGCCAGCAGTGACAGGGGGCGGAAAGATACGCAGTATTTT; CDR3 protein: CASSDRGRKDTQYF
clone size: .; D gene: .; J gene: TRBJ2-5; V gene: TRBV10-3; CDR3 DNA: TGTGCCATCAGCGACCCGGGTGCAACCCAAGAGACCCAGTACTTC; CDR3 protein: CAISDPGATQETQYF
clone size: .; D gene: .; J gene: TRBJ1-1; V gene: TRBV7-9; CDR3 DNA: TGTGCCAGCAGCGGACAATCGAACACTGAAGCTTTCTTT; CDR3 protein: CASSGQSNTEAFF
clone size: few; D gene: .; J gene: TRBJ1-5; V gene: TRBV12-5; CDR3 DNA: TGTGCTAGTGGTTTGAAGTGGTTAGTAGGTTCCTCCCCAAGCAATCAGCCCCAGCATTTT; CDR3 protein: CASGLKWLVGSSPSNQPQHF
clone size: .; D gene: TRBD1; J gene: TRBJ1-5; V gene: TRBV6-6; CDR3 DNA: TGTGCCAGCAGAACACAGGGGGCATTTGACAATCAGCCCCAGCATTTT; CDR3 protein: CASRTQGAFDNQPQHF
clone size: .; D gene: TRBD1; J gene: TRBJ1-2; V gene: TRBV5-1; CDR3 DNA: TGCGCCAGCAGCGCGGGACAGGGACAGTATGGCTACACCTTC; CDR3 protein: CASSAGQGQYGYTF
clone size: few; D gene: .; J gene: TRBJ1-1; V gene: TRBV2; CDR3 DNA: TGTGCCAGCATGAGGGGGTACACTGAAGCTTTCTTT; CDR3 protein: CASMRGYTEAFF
clone size: .; D gene: .; J gene: TRBJ1-2; V gene: TRBV9; CDR3 DNA: TGTGCCAGCACCGGCGGCAGGGCCCCGTGGGGCTACACCTTC; CDR3 protein: CASTGGRAPWGYTF
clone size: .; D gene: .; J gene: TRBJ2-7; V gene: TRBV29-1; CDR3 DNA: TGCAGCGTTCCGGGCGACTTAAAACGCGAGCAGTACTTC; CDR3 protein: CSVPGDLKREQYF
clone size: .; D gene: .; J gene: TRBJ1-1; V gene: TRBV10-3; CDR3 DNA: TGTGCCATCAGTGCTGAGGTGAACACTGAAGCTTTCTTT; CDR3 protein: CAISAEVNTEAFF
clone size: .; D gene: .; J gene: TRBJ1-2; V gene: TRBV6-6; CDR3 DNA: TGTGCCAGCAGGGATCAAGGGGATGGCTATGGCTACACCTTC; CDR3 protein: CASRDQGDGYGYTF
clone size: few; D gene: TRBD1; J gene: TRBJ1-3; V gene: TRBV6-5; CDR3 DNA: TGTGCCAGCAGTGTGGACAGGGCTGGAAACACCATATATTTT; CDR3 protein: CASSVDRAGNTIYF
clone size: .; D gene: .; J gene: TRBJ1-2; V gene: TRBV18; CDR3 DNA: TGTGCCAGCTCAAGTCGGCCCACCGTGGTGGACTATGGCTACACCTTC; CDR3 protein: CASSSRPTVVDYGYTF
clone size: .; D gene: TRBD1; J gene: TRBJ1-4; V gene: TRBV30; CDR3 DNA: TGTGCCTGGAGTGTAGGGGGACAGGGAACAACTAATGAAAAACTGTTTTTT; CDR3 protein: CAWSVGGQGTTNEKLFF
clone size: .; D gene: TRBD1; J gene: TRBJ2-5; V gene: TRBV7-9; CDR3 DNA: TGTGCCAGCAGCACACAGGGGAGAGAGACCCAGTACTTC; CDR3 protein: CASSTQGRETQYF
clone size: .; D gene: .; J gene: TRBJ1-1; V gene: TRBV27; CDR3 DNA: TGTGCCAGCAGTTCCCACAGGGCCTCCACTGAAGCTTTCTTT; CDR3 protein: CASSSHRASTEAFF
clone size: .; D gene: .; J gene: TRBJ1-1; V gene: TRBV30; CDR3 DNA: TGTGCCTGGAGTGGGGGGGCAGGGGTGAACACTGAAGCTTTCTTT; CDR3 protein: CAWSGGAGVNTEAFF
clone size: .; D gene: .; J gene: TRBJ2-7; V gene: TRBV29-1; CDR3 DNA: TGCAGCGTGGTGAGGATCCCGTACGAGCAGTACTTC; CDR3 protein: CSVVRIPYEQYF
clone size: few; D gene: .; J gene: TRBJ1-1; V gene: TRBV5-5; CDR3 DNA: TGTGCCAGCAGCTTCTCGACAGGAGGCACTGAAGCTTTCTTT; CDR3 protein: CASSFSTGGTEAFF